The 30 T cell receptor beta chains below were found in one sample sequenced in a study of OX40 agonist ivuxolimab in advanced cancers. This table comes from immunoSEQ multiplex PCR, and its TCRdb copy is limited to in-frame clones, with some not included. The sample comprises roughly 100,000 clones, around nine tenths of which are singletons, and 0.45% to 0.5% rests with the top ten. Material: CD4+ or CD8+ T cells sorted from blood, obtained in a trial of the OX40 agonist ivuxolimab. These receptors all stem from an adult with an advanced solid tumor such as melanoma, head and neck, liver or kidney cancer.

The V and J genes are TRBV15 and TRBJ2-7, with no clear D. Trimming stripped 1 base from V and 1 base from J, with 8 bases between. This CDR3 contains 14 residues. Germline V gives CDR1 LNHNV, CDR2 YYDKDF (reference sequence). The CDR3 DNA reads TGTGCCACCAGCAGAGTGCGGAAATCCTACGAGCAGTACTTC. This codes for CATSRVRKSYEQYF.

The J gene is TRBJ1-2, the V gene TRBV6-5; TRBD1 aligns across 7 bases. Unmatched junction bases numbered 9, after V lost 4 bases and J lost 7 bases. Germline V CDR1 and CDR2: MNHEY, SVGAGI. The CDR3 is made up of 14 amino acids. The CDR3 region is CASSSPRQGAGYTF. The CDR3 coding sequence is TGTGCCAGCAGTTCCCCTCGACAGGGCGCTGGCTACACCTTC.

V gene TRBV11-2 combines with J gene TRBJ2-5; 9 bases match TRBD1. J lost 4 bases, V lost 2 bases, and 5 bases had no gene match. Germline lookup yields CDR1 SGHAT and CDR2 FQNNGV. The CDR3 is made up of 15 amino acids. The CDR3 sequence is CASSLNPDRGETQYF. DNA of the CDR3: TGTGCCAGCAGCTTAAATCCGGACAGGGGAGAGACCCAGTACTTC.

The V gene is TRBV19, the J gene TRBJ2-2; TRBD2 is a possible D gene (7 bases). The CDR3 length is 20 residues. Germline V lookup: CDR1 LNHDA, CDR2 SQIVND (reference sequence). Trimming removed 2 bases at V and 4 bases at J, with 26 bases between. The CDR3 region is CASSILGGARVVGSTGELFF. The CDR3, as DNA: TGTGCCAGTAGTATATTAGGGGGGGCGCGGGTTGTAGGGAGCACCGGGGAGCTGTTTTTT.

The CDR3 protein is CASWREGYEQYF. In DNA form, the CDR3 reads TGTGCCAGCTGGAGGGAGGGTTACGAGCAGTACTTC. The chain is built from TRBV18 and TRBJ2-7, with 7 bases matching TRBD2. Germline CDR1 reads KGHSH; CDR2 reads LQKENI. The CDR3 contains 12 residues. V lost 7 bases, J lost 4 bases, and 4 bases stayed unmatched.

The chain uses TRBV9 and TRBJ2-2, with D perhaps being TRBD1 or TRBD2 (7 bases each). Trimming shortened V by 0 bases and J by 0 bases, and 18 bases separated the two germline ends. CDR3 size: 19 residues. Germline V gene data show CDR1 as SGDLS and CDR2 as YYNGEE. The CDR3 sequence: CASSVADGEGAPNTGELFF. The CDR3 DNA reads as TGTGCCAGCAGCGTAGCGGATGGGGAGGGGGCCCCGAACACCGGGGAGCTGTTTTTT.

The chain recombines TRBV5-4 with TRBJ2-1; TRBD1 aligns across 9 bases. Germline V gene sequence: CDR1 SGHNT, CDR2 YYREEE (reference sequence). The CDR3 runs 15 residues. J gave up 5 bases and V 4 bases, and 7 bases lay outside the gene matches. CDR3: CASSQTGTGNNEQFF. CDR3 coding DNA: TGTGCCAGCAGCCAAACCGGGACAGGGAACAATGAGCAGTTCTTC.

The chain recombines TRBV18 with TRBJ2-1; perhaps TRBD1 as D (8 bases). This CDR3 is 16 amino acids long. Germline values: CDR1 KGHSH, CDR2 LQKENI. The ends were cut back, 4 bases at V and 7 bases at J, with 20 bases in the middle. The CDR3 sequence is CASSRSGQGGSNEQFF. The CDR3 DNA reads as TGTGCCAGCTCACGGTCTGGACAGGGAGGGTCTAATGAGCAGTTCTTC.

The chain is built from TRBV27 and TRBJ2-7; TRBD2 aligns across 7 bases. The CDR3 length is 12 residues. Losses at the gene ends were 6 bases for V and 6 bases for J; bases not matched to a gene: 5. Germline V gene sequence: CDR1 MNHEY, CDR2 SMNVEV (reference sequence). The CDR3 nucleotides are TGTGCCAGCAGGGGAGGGGCGGGCGAGCAGTACTTC. Amino acids: CASRGGAGEQYF.

J is TRBJ1-5 and V is TRBV6-4; possibly TRBD1 for D (6 bases). Germline V gene lookup returns CDR1 MRHNA and CDR2 SNTAGT. The CDR3 sequence is 13 residues long. V lost 5 bases to trimming and J lost 6 bases, with 11 bases between them. The CDR3 coding sequence is TGTGCCAGCAGTAGAGGGGGGGGTCAGCCCCAGCATTTT. Translation: CASSRGGGQPQHF.

The V call is TRBV5-5, the J call TRBJ2-3; the D gene is possibly TRBD2 (5 bases). Germline CDR1 is SGHKS and CDR2 is YYEKEE (reference sequence). V was trimmed by 1 base and J by 6 bases, leaving 9 bases between them. The CDR3 contains 13 residues. In DNA, the CDR3 is TGTGCCAGCAGCTTGACTAGGGATGATACGCAGTATTTT. Translating gives CASSLTRDDTQYF.

J is TRBJ2-7 and V is TRBV27, with D perhaps matching TRBD1 (5 bases). The V gene's germline CDR1 is MNHEY and CDR2 SMNVEV (reference sequence). V was clipped by 6 bases and J by 0 bases, with 15 bases between them. This CDR3 is 15 amino acids long. The CDR3 sequence is CASRLSQGISYEQYF. The CDR3 DNA is TGTGCCAGCAGACTCAGCCAGGGAATCTCCTACGAGCAGTACTTC.

The V call is TRBV20-1, the J call TRBJ2-7, with a possible D match to TRBD1 (5 bases). The germline CDR1 and CDR2 sequences are DFQATT and SNEGSKA (reference sequence). The CDR3 is 11 residues long. The germline V and J ends were trimmed by 6 bases and 3 bases, with 9 bases remaining between them. CDR3 DNA: TGCAGTGCGCGGACAAGCTACGAGCAGTACTTC. Its protein is CSARTSYEQYF.

V usage is TRBV6-6 and J usage is TRBJ2-7; perhaps D is TRBD1 or TRBD2 (5 bases each). The V and J ends lost 2 bases and 6 bases respectively, with 14 bases between them. The length of the CDR3 is 14 residues. CDR1 MNHNY and CDR2 SVGAGI come from the germline V gene (reference sequence). The CDR3: CASSYTRDGGEQYF. The CDR3 DNA sequence: TGTGCCAGCAGTTACACCCGGGACGGAGGCGAGCAGTACTTC.

The J gene is TRBJ1-5, the V gene TRBV5-1; 9 positions match TRBD1. Germline assignment: CDR1 SGHRS and CDR2 YFSETQ. The CDR3 runs 17 residues. The junction had 6 bases not matched to a gene; V was cut back by 2 bases and J by 0 bases. For the CDR3, the DNA is TGCGCCAGCAGCTTAACAGGGGGCCCTGATAGCAATCAGCCCCAGCATTTT. Its translation is CASSLTGGPDSNQPQHF. The full variable domain, rest sourced from reference TRBV5-1 and TRBJ1-5, is KAGVTQTPRYLIKTRGQQVTLSCSPISGHRSVSWYQQTPGQGLQFLFEYFSETQRNKGNFPGRFSGRQFSNSRSEMNVSTLELGDSALYLCASSLTGGPDSNQPQHFGDGTRLSIL.

This sequence joins TRBV7-3 and TRBJ2-7; D not resolved. Per germline, CDR1 SGHTA and CDR2 FQGTGA. The CDR3 is 12 amino acids. With 5 bases removed from V and 9 bases from J, the gap between germline ends came to 14 bases. CDR3 coding DNA: TGTGCCAGCAGCCCGGACGGCGAGAGGCAGTACTTC. It yields the protein CASSPDGERQYF.

This chain links TRBV19 with TRBJ2-7, with D perhaps matching TRBD1 (6 bases). Germline CDR1 reads LNHDA; CDR2 reads SQIVND (reference sequence). The CDR3 length is 14 residues. V lost 0 bases and J 7 bases, leaving 13 bases between the germline ends. The CDR3 spells CASSIDRDRREQYF. The CDR3, as DNA: TGTGCCAGTAGTATAGATCGAGACAGGCGGGAGCAGTACTTC.

The chain links TRBV15 to TRBJ2-3; D gene uncertain. V was pared by 5 bases and J by 6 bases, with 12 bases between. The germline gives CDR1 LNHNV, CDR2 YYDKDF (reference sequence). The CDR3 covers 13 residues. The CDR3 bases are TGTGCCACCAGCTCCTCACCCGCGGATACGCAGTATTTT. Translation gives CATSSSPADTQYF.

This clone was seen just once. The chain links TRBV4-3 to TRBJ2-4; 7 bases align to TRBD2. This CDR3 has 17 residues. The V gene's germline CDR1 is LGHNA and CDR2 YSLEER. Trimming took 0 bases from V and 3 from J; bases not matched to a gene: 8. The CDR3 loop reads CASSQDMRGKLKNIQYF. The CDR3 DNA reads TGCGCCAGCAGCCAAGATATGCGGGGGAAGCTCAAAAACATTCAGTACTTC.

The chain employs TRBV20-1 and TRBJ2-1; D gene unclear. From germline, CDR1 is DFQATT and CDR2 SNEGSKA (reference sequence). The CDR3 length is 11 residues. V lost 5 bases and J 6 bases, leaving 8 bases between the germline ends. CDR3 sequence (DNA): TGCAGTGCTCATAGGGTCAATGAGCAGTTCTTC. This encodes CSAHRVNEQFF.

The chain has TRBV9 and TRBJ1-2, with D possibly being TRBD1 (5 bases). Trimming cost V 4 bases and J 6 bases, with 10 bases left between them. The CDR3 covers 12 residues. The germline CDR1 and CDR2 sequences are SGDLS and YYNGEE. The CDR3 DNA reads as TGTGCCAGCAGCCCCGGGGGTGATGGCTACACCTTC. It is translated as CASSPGGDGYTF.

This chain uses TRBV6-5 with TRBJ2-5; 15 nucleotides match TRBD2. The germline CDR1 and CDR2 sequences are MNHEY and SVGAGI. V lost 5 bases and J lost 9; bases outside the gene matches: 7. This CDR3 comprises 15 residues. The CDR3 DNA sequence: TGTGCCAGCAGTAACCTGGGACTAGCGGGGGGCTCCCAGTACTTC. Protein sequence: CASSNLGLAGGSQYF.

The chain carries TRBV7-9 and TRBJ1-1; D is possibly TRBD1 (6 bases). Germline loops: CDR1 SEHNR, CDR2 FQNEAQ (reference sequence). Trimming took off 1 base at V and 5 bases at J, with 11 bases between the two ends. The length of the CDR3 is 14 residues. The CDR3 sequence is CASSLGWGQTEAFF. For the CDR3, the DNA is TGTGCCAGCAGCTTAGGGTGGGGGCAGACTGAAGCTTTCTTT.

V gene TRBV5-6 combines with J gene TRBJ1-3; 9 positions match TRBD1. V lost 5 bases to trimming and J lost 2 bases; unmatched junction nucleotides: 14. Germline CDR1 is SGHDT and CDR2 is YYEEEE. The CDR3 covers 18 residues. The CDR3 reads CASSPGTGSVFAGNTIYF. The CDR3 DNA reads as TGTGCCAGCAGTCCCGGGACAGGGTCTGTTTTTGCTGGAAACACCATATATTTT.

This chain connects TRBV10-2 to TRBJ1-1, with 7 positions matching TRBD1. J gave up 7 bases and V 6 bases, and 5 bases lay outside the gene matches. The CDR3 loop spans 12 amino acids. From germline, CDR1 is WSHSY and CDR2 SAAADI. CDR3 nucleotide sequence: TGCGCCAGCAGGGATTACAGGGGTGAAGCTTTCTTT. Amino acid sequence: CASRDYRGEAFF.

This clone was seen just once. Other DNA sequences in the same sample also yield this CDR3. The rearrangement links TRBV27 to TRBJ1-3; D may be TRBD1 (6 bases). This CDR3 region has 15 residues. The germline CDR1 and CDR2 sequences are MNHEY and SMNVEV (reference sequence). V gave up 6 bases and J gave up 4 bases, with 16 bases separating them. CDR3: CASRSAGVEGNTIYF. The CDR3 DNA is TGTGCCAGCAGGAGCGCAGGGGTTGAAGGAAACACCATATATTTT.

The V gene is TRBV6-5, the J gene TRBJ1-2; possible D gene TRBD1, 6 bases. CDR1 MNHEY and CDR2 SVGAGI come from the germline V gene. CDR3 size: 13 residues. V was cut by 1 base and J by 8 bases, with 11 bases left in between. CDR3 region: CASSYYTGNGYTF. DNA of the CDR3: TGTGCCAGCAGTTACTACACAGGGAACGGCTACACCTTC.

The chain carries TRBV5-1 and TRBJ1-4, with D hard to call. The CDR3 contains 18 residues. Germline CDR1 is SGHRS and CDR2 is YFSETQ. Trimming left V 3 bases short and J 0 bases short, with 18 bases between. CDR3 region: CASSSGLNMIATNEKLFF. The CDR3 region has the DNA TGCGCCAGCAGCTCCGGACTGAATATGATTGCAACTAATGAAAAACTGTTTTTT.

This chain uses TRBV10-3 with TRBJ2-5; 13 bases line up with TRBD2. The germline V gene encodes CDR1 ENHRY and CDR2 SYGVKD. The CDR3 loop spans 18 amino acids. The V segment lost 6 bases and the J segment 1 base; nucleotides outside the gene matches: 11. The CDR3 DNA is TGTGCCATCAGCTCTTCCGGGACTAGCGGGGTTCCCCAAGAGACCCAGTACTTC. Its protein is CAISSSGTSGVPQETQYF.

The chain combines TRBV7-2 with TRBJ1-1, with D hard to call. The CDR3 sequence is 15 residues long. Germline CDR1 is SGHTA and CDR2 is FQGNSA. V was trimmed by 1 base and J by 1 base, leaving 10 bases between them. The CDR3 protein is CASSLVEAGNTEAFF. The CDR3 DNA follows: TGTGCCAGCAGCTTAGTGGAGGCGGGGAACACTGAAGCTTTCTTT.